This T cell receptor (beta chain) was found in a study of early T cells in non-severe SARS-CoV-2 infection. Whole-study context: Sequenced bulk RNA came from whole blood that was unsorted, and chains were unpaired.

Germline-derived CDR1 and CDR2 are MNHEY and SVGAGI. The length of the CDR3 is 13 residues. The ends were cut back, 6 bases at V and 2 bases at J, with 8 bases in the middle. Unique molecular identifiers tagged individual cDNA molecules. From the 5' RACE reads, TCRdb called clonotypes with MiXCR, one entry per CDR3 protein. The data hold about 80,000 distinct CDR3 sequences, with roughly 12% observed a single time. A word on this clonotype: The target antigen is unknown.

Study results and limitations: Comparison of clonotypes with VDJdb favored anti-spike CD8 responses while missing private and CD4 specificities.

This clonotype was obtained from an adult who was a healthcare worker with PCR-confirmed SARS-CoV-2 infection or an uninfected control (not recorded which). The sample consisted of whole blood. The chain uses TRBV6-5 and TRBJ1-5; D is uncertain. The CDR3 nucleotides read TGTGCCAGCAGGCATACAGGCAATCAGCCCCAGCATTTT. Amino acid sequence: CASRHTGNQPQHF.